Listed below are T cell receptor beta chains from one sample, sequenced in a study of CD8 T cells in ankylosing spondylitis. Using its own MiXCR run on the 5' RACE reads, TCRdb lists one record per CDR3 protein. The repertoire holds approximately 400,000 distinct CDR3 sequences, with roughly a quarter as singletons. Sequencing was carried out using blood, either unsorted or a sorted T cell fraction (not recorded which). The receptors were gathered from a male donor with ankylosing spondylitis. The CDR3 runs from the conserved cysteine through the conserved F or W. The D gene is left open where the match is weak.

cdr3_aa: CASSGGWWASFADTQYF; v_call: TRBV11-1; d_call: NA; j_call: TRBJ2-3
cdr3_aa: CATSDPLIYTQYF; v_call: TRBV24-1; d_call: NA; j_call: TRBJ2-3
cdr3_aa: CASSPPGQGGWYEQYF; v_call: TRBV18; d_call: TRBD1; j_call: TRBJ2-7
cdr3_aa: CSASRGNNEQFF; v_call: TRBV20-1; d_call: NA; j_call: TRBJ2-1
cdr3_aa: CASSLRTAGVDYNEQFF; v_call: TRBV27; d_call: NA; j_call: TRBJ2-1
cdr3_aa: CASSRTGGRNSPLHF; v_call: TRBV13; d_call: TRBD1; j_call: TRBJ1-6
cdr3_aa: CSGQGLAGAYEQFF; v_call: TRBV29-1; d_call: TRBD2; j_call: TRBJ2-1
cdr3_aa: CASSPSTGRGTEAFF; v_call: TRBV7-9; d_call: TRBD1; j_call: TRBJ1-1
cdr3_aa: CASATYNEQFF; v_call: TRBV11-3; d_call: NA; j_call: TRBJ2-1
cdr3_aa: CARNSGSWADTQYF; v_call: TRBV2; d_call: TRBD2; j_call: TRBJ2-3
cdr3_aa: CATSRDLGGSSVAETQYF; v_call: TRBV15; d_call: TRBD2; j_call: TRBJ2-5
cdr3_aa: CAISRGGSADTQYF; v_call: TRBV10-3; d_call: NA; j_call: TRBJ2-3
cdr3_aa: CASSESGLAGGESYNEQFF; v_call: TRBV10-1; d_call: TRBD2; j_call: TRBJ2-1
cdr3_aa: CASIQDRFNQPQHF; v_call: TRBV28; d_call: NA; j_call: TRBJ1-5
cdr3_aa: CASSPTGPTNTGELFF; v_call: TRBV18; d_call: NA; j_call: TRBJ2-2
cdr3_aa: CSADPGQGAIGELFF; v_call: TRBV20-1; d_call: TRBD1; j_call: TRBJ2-2
cdr3_aa: CASSVEPAGPYYEQYF; v_call: TRBV9; d_call: NA; j_call: TRBJ2-7
cdr3_aa: CSARDITKAFF; v_call: TRBV20-1; d_call: NA; j_call: TRBJ1-1
cdr3_aa: CATSDSLPETQYF; v_call: TRBV24-1; d_call: NA; j_call: TRBJ2-5
cdr3_aa: CSARRSGQGNSPLHF; v_call: TRBV20-1; d_call: TRBD1; j_call: TRBJ1-6
cdr3_aa: CASSPQSSVGEQYF; v_call: TRBV7-2; d_call: NA; j_call: TRBJ2-7
cdr3_aa: CSAGGYRNEQFF; v_call: TRBV20-1; d_call: NA; j_call: TRBJ2-1
cdr3_aa: CSVEAAGDQPQHF; v_call: TRBV29-1; d_call: NA; j_call: TRBJ1-5
cdr3_aa: CASSSGHGSYNEQFF; v_call: TRBV11-3; d_call: NA; j_call: TRBJ2-1
cdr3_aa: CASSLGLAGNGELFF; v_call: TRBV5-1; d_call: TRBD2; j_call: TRBJ2-2